The sequence of this T cell receptor beta chain was determined in a study of cytomegalovirus exposure and HLA in healthy donors. Only a few counts were recorded for this clone. The V and J ends lost 6 bases and 3 bases, in that order; junction bases with no gene match: 4. CDR1 SNHLY and CDR2 FYNNEI come from the germline V gene. This CDR3 comprises 13 residues. In the PCR, 60 Vbeta and 13 Jbeta primers were used. Using immunoSEQ multiplex PCR, the repertoire was profiled, and TCRdb retains in-frame clones only, with some absent. Counted here are 150,000 to 200,000 clones, around 85% occurring once; the ten biggest clones make up roughly 1.9%.

Sequences were obtained from PBMCs. The chain couples TRBV2 to TRBJ2-5; TRBD1 matches at 7 bases. The origin of this receptor is a human donor in good health. This chain's CDR3 is CASSGDREETQYF. DNA for the CDR3: TGTGCCAGCAGCGGGGACAGAGAAGAGACCCAGTACTTC.